The next 20 T cell receptor beta chains were all read from a single sample in a study of blood T cell repertoires in COVID-19. Sequencing was performed with immunoSEQ multiplex PCR; in TCRdb, only in-frame clones are kept and a portion is missing. In the table there are more than 150,000 clones, roughly 80% of which are singletons. Sequenced material: peripheral blood. The receptors originated from a man between 60 and 75 years old with acute or convalescent COVID-19.

V usage is TRBV7-2 and J usage is TRBJ1-2; 11 bases are a match to TRBD1. This CDR3 is 15 amino acids long. Germline lookup yields CDR1 SGHTA and CDR2 FQGNSA. Trimming took 3 bases from V and 5 from J; bases not matched to a gene: 5. CDR3 residues: CASSLGQGGPYGYTF. DNA for the CDR3: TGTGCCAGCAGCTTGGGACAGGGGGGGCCTTATGGCTACACCTTC.

The chain recombines TRBV7-8 with TRBJ1-4; 8 nucleotides align to TRBD1. Germline V gene lookup returns CDR1 SGHVS and CDR2 FQNEAQ. With V trimmed by 0 bases and J by 3 bases, 9 bases remained unmatched. This CDR3 has 18 residues. Here the CDR3 reads CASSLARLAGGSNEKLFF. The CDR3 bases are TGTGCCAGCAGCTTAGCGCGGTTGGCAGGGGGCTCTAATGAAAAACTGTTTTTT.

This rearrangement joins TRBV19 to TRBJ1-1, with 7 nucleotides matching TRBD1. The V segment lost 3 bases and the J segment 0 bases; nucleotides outside the gene matches: 10. CDR3 size: 17 residues. Germline V gene data show CDR1 as LNHDA and CDR2 as SQIVND (reference sequence). The CDR3 region is CASSMRSPGQMNTEAFF. The CDR3 region has the DNA TGTGCCAGTAGTATGAGATCACCGGGACAGATGAACACTGAAGCTTTCTTT. The full variable domain, completed using reference TRBV19 and TRBJ1-1, is DGGITQSPKYLFRKEGQNVTLSCEQNLNHDAMYWYRQDPGQGLRLIYYSQIVNDFQKGDIAEGYSVSREKKESFPLTVTSAQKNPTAFYLCASSMRSPGQMNTEAFFGQGTRLTVV.

The CDR3 sequence is CASSPAGQSKLFF. The CDR3 DNA sequence: TGTGCCAGCAGCCCAGCGGGCCAATCGAAACTGTTTTTT. The chain links TRBV7-9 to TRBJ1-4; D ambiguous. The germline V gene has CDR1 SEHNR and CDR2 FQNEAQ (reference sequence). The V end was cut by 5 bases, the J end by 11 bases, with 15 bases between. This CDR3 region has 13 residues.

This clone was counted a single time. The chain links TRBV4-3 to TRBJ1-4; a possible D gene is TRBD1 (5 bases). The CDR3 totals 15 residues. Germline values: CDR1 LGHNA, CDR2 YSLEER. V was clipped by 4 bases and J by 7 bases, with 16 bases between them. The CDR3 loop reads CASSPTSGEGEKLFF. The CDR3 nucleotides are TGCGCCAGCAGCCCTACTTCGGGGGAAGGTGAAAAACTGTTTTTT.

The V call is TRBV19, the J call TRBJ1-3; D is unclear. Germline CDR1 is LNHDA and CDR2 is SQIVND (reference sequence). The CDR3 loop spans 14 amino acids. V was cut by 7 bases and J by 0 bases, with 10 bases left in between. CDR3 residues: CASTIGSSGNTIYF. The CDR3 bases are TGTGCCAGTACGATAGGGAGCTCTGGAAACACCATATATTTT.

The chain recombines TRBV6-1 with TRBJ2-5; maybe TRBD1 (6 bases). V was clipped by 0 bases and J by 4 bases, with 12 bases between them. This CDR3 comprises 15 residues. Germline lookup yields CDR1 MNHNS and CDR2 SASEGT. This chain's CDR3 is CASSEAQTGSETQYF. The CDR3 DNA reads TGTGCCAGCAGTGAAGCCCAAACAGGGTCAGAGACCCAGTACTTC.

The chain combines TRBV7-2 with TRBJ1-1, with D perhaps TRBD1 (6 bases). Germline V lookup: CDR1 SGHTA, CDR2 FQGNSA. The CDR3 runs to 12 residues. V lost 2 bases to trimming and J lost 5 bases, with 6 bases between them. CDR3 amino acids: CASSLRGTEAFF. The CDR3 coding sequence is TGTGCCAGCAGCTTAAGGGGGACTGAAGCTTTCTTT. Looking up the rest from reference TRBV7-2 and TRBJ1-1 gives the full variable domain: GAGVSQSPSNKVTEKGKDVELRCDPISGHTALYWYRQSLGQGLEFLIYFQGNSAPDKSGLPSDRFSAERTGGSVSTLTIQRTQQEDSAVYLCASSLRGTEAFFGQGTRLTVV.

The rearrangement links TRBV5-5 to TRBJ2-5, with 7 bases aligning to TRBD1. The V segment lost 3 bases and the J segment 3 bases; nucleotides outside the gene matches: 2. The CDR3 runs to 13 residues. Germline V lookup: CDR1 SGHKS, CDR2 YYEKEE (reference sequence). The CDR3 loop reads CASSSTGEETQYF. CDR3 DNA sequence: TGTGCCAGCAGCTCCACAGGGGAAGAGACCCAGTACTTC.

This clone has only a few counts. V is TRBV5-1 and J is TRBJ2-3; the match to TRBD2 covers 7 bases. This CDR3 region has 19 residues. CDR1 SGHRS and CDR2 YFSETQ come from the germline V gene. J gave up 0 bases and V 1 base, and 14 bases lay outside the gene matches. Here the CDR3 reads CASSLHPSGTTSSTDTQYF. The CDR3 nucleotides read TGCGCCAGCAGCTTGCATCCGAGTGGGACTACCTCTAGCACAGATACGCAGTATTTT. The complete variable domain, with remaining parts taken from reference TRBV5-1 and TRBJ2-3, reads KAGVTQTPRYLIKTRGQQVTLSCSPISGHRSVSWYQQTPGQGLQFLFEYFSETQRNKGNFPGRFSGRQFSNSRSEMNVSTLELGDSALYLCASSLHPSGTTSSTDTQYFGPGTRLTVL.

The chain links TRBV6-6 to TRBJ1-5, with D unresolved. Germline CDR1 and CDR2: MNHNY and SVGAGI (reference sequence). The CDR3 loop spans 17 amino acids. Trimming removed 5 bases at V and 0 bases at J, with 17 bases between. The CDR3 nucleotides read TGTGCCAGCAGTCCCGGGGTGTTAGGGTCTAGCAATCAGCCCCAGCATTTT. Encoded protein: CASSPGVLGSSNQPQHF.

The chain carries TRBV3-1 (or the pseudogene TRBV3-2) and TRBJ2-7, with D possibly matching TRBD2 (5 bases). The germline V gene encodes CDR1 LGHDT and CDR2 YNNKEL (reference sequence). V shed 1 base and J shed 0 bases, with 10 bases lying between them. The CDR3 has 15 amino acids. The CDR3 loop reads CASSQGVSASYEQYF. The DNA for the CDR3 is TGTGCCAGCAGCCAAGGGGTTAGCGCCTCCTACGAGCAGTACTTC.

The gene calls are TRBV29-1 and TRBJ2-2, with D possibly being TRBD2 (7 bases). CDR1 and CDR2 from the germline V gene are SQVTM and ANQGSEA. V lost 8 bases and J lost 2, with 18 bases in between. This CDR3 has 15 amino acids. As DNA, the CDR3 is TGCAGCTATAGGGGAGGGGGTTCCAACACCGGGGAGCTGTTTTTT. This sequence encodes CSYRGGGSNTGELFF.

The J gene is TRBJ1-6, the V gene TRBV7-9; 7 bases are shared with TRBD1. The CDR3 has 16 amino acids. V lost 5 bases to trimming and J lost 3 bases; unmatched junction nucleotides: 7. The germline V gene has CDR1 SEHNR and CDR2 FQNEAQ (reference sequence). CDR3 nucleotides: TGTGCCAGCAGCCCGAGGGGGCTTAACTATAATTCACCCCTCCACTTT. Translation: CASSPRGLNYNSPLHF.

The chain combines TRBV9 with TRBJ2-5; 15 nucleotides agree with TRBD2. CDR1 is SGDLS, CDR2 YYNGEE, per germline. This CDR3 spans 16 amino acids. The trim removed 4 bases at V and 5 bases at J, leaving 6 bases unmatched. The CDR3 here is CASSPGTSGGIETQYF. Written as DNA, the CDR3 is TGTGCCAGCAGCCCTGGGACTAGCGGGGGGATCGAGACCCAGTACTTC. The full variable domain, completed using reference TRBV9 and TRBJ2-5, is DSGVTQTPKHLITATGQRVTLRCSPRSGDLSVYWYQQSLDQGLQFLIQYYNGEERAKGNILERFSAQQFPDLHSELNLSSLELGDSALYFCASSPGTSGGIETQYFGPGTRLLVL.

On this clone itself: At one end, the junction sequence differs from germline, possibly due to a read error. The V and J genes are TRBV15 and TRBJ2-5; a possible D gene is TRBD1 (5 bases). The CDR3 has 13 amino acids. Germline CDR1 and CDR2: LNHNV and YYDKDF (reference sequence). For the CDR3, the DNA is TGTGCCACCAGGAGAGGACAAGAAGAGACCCAGTACTTC. Translated, it gives CATRRGQEETQYF.

The rearrangement uses TRBV6-1 and TRBJ1-3, with no clear D. Germline assignment: CDR1 MNHNS and CDR2 SASEGT. V lost 9 bases to trimming and J lost 1 base, with 7 bases between them. The CDR3 runs to 12 residues. The CDR3 coding sequence is TGTGCCAGTCTTTTATCTGGAAACACCATATATTTT. The encoded protein is CASLLSGNTIYF.

The chain is built from TRBV4-1 and TRBJ2-7, with no clear D. Germline lookup yields CDR1 MGHRA and CDR2 YSYEKL. V was pared by 1 base and J by 1 base, with 5 bases between. The CDR3 contains 13 residues. The CDR3 DNA reads as TGCGCCAGCAGCCAAGTAATGTCCTACGAGCAGTACTTC. Translation: CASSQVMSYEQYF.

The V call is TRBV5-8, the J call TRBJ1-1; D remains unclear. Trimming pared 3 bases from V and 0 bases from J, leaving 12 bases between. CDR3 length: 15 amino acids. Germline V CDR1 and CDR2: SGHTS, YDEGEE. As DNA, the CDR3 is TGTGCCAGCAGCTCTACCCGGGTAATGAACACTGAAGCTTTCTTT. The encoded protein is CASSSTRVMNTEAFF.

The chain combines TRBV2 with TRBJ1-2; 9 nucleotides line up with TRBD1. The CDR3 is 16 residues long. The J segment lost 6 bases and the V segment lost 8 bases, leaving 16 bases of the junction unmatched. From germline, CDR1 is SNHLY and CDR2 FYNNEI. The CDR3 DNA reads TGTGCCAGCCTCCAGACAGCGACCGACAGGGGGGATGGCTACACCTTC. Amino acids: CASLQTATDRGDGYTF.